This passage covers 17 T cell receptor beta chains from one sample sequenced in a study of T cells in Graves' hyperthyroidism and ophthalmopathy. There were TCR beta CDR3 regions amplified from RNA transcripts. RT-PCR in the first round (using the HTBI primer set) targeted the TCR CDR3. TCRdb analysed the multiplex PCR reads with MiXCR anew, one entry per CDR3 protein. The sample yields nearly 600,000 distinct CDR3 sequences, over 11% seen once. Source material: blood. These receptors were obtained from a woman aged 30 to 39 with Graves' hyperthyroidism that later progressed to Graves' ophthalmopathy.

Many counts were recorded for this clonotype. The V call is TRBV15, the J call TRBJ1-6, with 8 bases aligning to TRBD1. Germline V gives CDR1 LNHNV, CDR2 YYDKDF (reference sequence). J gave up 5 bases and V 0 bases, and 3 bases lay outside the gene matches. The CDR3 runs to 16 residues. Here the CDR3 DNA reads TGTGCCACCAGCAGAGATGACAGGGGCAATAATTCACCCCTCCACTTT. Encoded protein: CATSRDDRGNNSPLHF.

The J gene is TRBJ2-7, the V gene TRBV9; 12 bases match TRBD2. V dropped 0 bases and J dropped 2; count of bases not matched to a gene: 6. The CDR3 loop spans 17 amino acids. The V gene's germline CDR1 is SGDLS and CDR2 YYNGEE. This CDR3 is CASSVDPGLAGTYEQYF. The CDR3, as DNA: TGTGCCAGCAGCGTAGACCCCGGACTAGCGGGGACCTACGAGCAGTACTTC.

This clonotype was counted at least ten times. The rearrangement uses TRBV20-1 and TRBJ1-2, with 7 bases fitting TRBD1. J lost 4 bases, V lost 6 bases, and 17 bases had no gene match. Germline V gene sequence: CDR1 DFQATT, CDR2 SNEGSKA (reference sequence). The CDR3 sequence is 16 residues long. CDR3 sequence: CSANTFETGNPYGYTF. CDR3 coding DNA: TGCAGTGCGAACACTTTTGAGACAGGGAACCCCTATGGCTACACCTTC.

This clonotype was counted only a few times. The chain links TRBV24-1 to TRBJ2-5; D perhaps matches TRBD2 (5 bases). The germline V gene encodes CDR1 KGHDR and CDR2 SFDVKD. The CDR3 length is 14 residues. Trimming stripped 2 bases from V and 4 bases from J, with 10 bases between. In DNA, the CDR3 is TGTGCCACCAGTGATTCGCGGGTTCGAGAGACCCAGTACTTC. This encodes CATSDSRVRETQYF.

The chain uses TRBV27 and TRBJ1-2, with 9 bases aligning to TRBD1. This CDR3 contains 15 residues. CDR1 and CDR2 (germline): MNHEY, SMNVEV (reference sequence). Germline trimming cut 6 bases from V and 3 bases from J; bases unmatched to any gene: 8. CDR3 loop: CASSTGTGRDYGYTF. CDR3 nucleotide sequence: TGTGCCAGCAGCACCGGGACAGGGAGGGACTATGGCTACACCTTC.

Ten or more counts support this clonotype. The rearrangement links TRBV14 to TRBJ2-3, with TRBD2 matching over 8 bases. The J segment lost 9 bases and the V segment lost 4 bases, leaving 6 bases of the junction unmatched. Germline V gives CDR1 SGHDN, CDR2 FVKESK. The CDR3 has 13 amino acids. For the CDR3, the DNA is TGTGCCAGCAGCCGTACTAGCGGCGGGACGCAGTATTTT. Translation gives CASSRTSGGTQYF.

This clonotype showed up many times. Written as DNA, the CDR3 is TGTGCCAGCAGCTGCCGGGACTGCTACGAGCAGTACTTC. This encodes CASSCRDCYEQYF. The gene calls are TRBV7-6 and TRBJ2-7, with D possibly being TRBD2 (6 bases). The germline gives CDR1 SGHVS, CDR2 FNYEAQ. V was trimmed by 4 bases and J by 3 bases, leaving 10 bases between them. The CDR3 extends over 13 amino acids.

This clonotype was counted many times. V gene TRBV14 combines with J gene TRBJ2-1, with D perhaps matching TRBD2 (5 bases). Germline V gene lookup returns CDR1 SGHDN and CDR2 FVKESK. CDR3 length: 15 amino acids. V lost 1 base to trimming and J lost 7 bases, with 14 bases between them. CDR3 sequence: CASSQVGHRGNEQFF. The DNA for the CDR3 is TGTGCCAGCAGCCAAGTCGGCCACCGGGGTAATGAGCAGTTCTTC. Combining the CDR3 with reference TRBV14 and TRBJ2-1 gives the whole variable domain EAGVTQFPSHSVIEKGQTVTLRCDPISGHDNLYWYRRVMGKEIKFLLHFVKESKQDESGMPNNRFLAERTGGTYSTLKVQPAELEDSGVYFCASSQVGHRGNEQFFGPGTRLTVL.

This clonotype was seen repeatedly, ten times or more. J is TRBJ1-1 and V is TRBV20-1; tentatively, D is TRBD1 (5 bases). Per the germline V gene, CDR1 is DFQATT and CDR2 is SNEGSKA (reference sequence). Trimming stripped 6 bases from V and 0 bases from J, with 14 bases between. CDR3 size: 14 residues. The CDR3 nucleotides are TGCAGTGCCAGGAGTCGGGGCTTGAACACTGAAGCTTTCTTT. As protein: CSARSRGLNTEAFF.

The chain is built from TRBV27 and TRBJ1-1; possibly TRBD1 for D (6 bases). CDR1 and CDR2 (germline): MNHEY, SMNVEV (reference sequence). The CDR3 is 16 amino acids. The V end lost 7 bases, the J end lost 4 bases, and 22 bases lay between the germline ends. CDR3 in DNA: TGTGCCAGCACCAACCGGCTGGGTCGAGGGGGCACTGAAGCTTTCTTT. This encodes CASTNRLGRGGTEAFF.

The gene calls are TRBV5-1 and TRBJ2-3; 8 bases align to TRBD2. The CDR3 extends over 17 amino acids. The junction had 8 bases not matched to a gene; V was cut back by 1 base and J by 1 base. CDR1 SGHRS and CDR2 YFSETQ come from the germline V gene. CDR3 sequence: CASSLTSGDLGTDTQYF. The CDR3 region has the DNA TGCGCCAGCAGCTTGACTAGCGGAGACCTGGGCACAGATACGCAGTATTTT. Using reference TRBV5-1 and TRBJ2-3 for the parts outside the CDR3, the full variable domain is KAGVTQTPRYLIKTRGQQVTLSCSPISGHRSVSWYQQTPGQGLQFLFEYFSETQRNKGNFPGRFSGRQFSNSRSEMNVSTLELGDSALYLCASSLTSGDLGTDTQYFGPGTRLTVL.

This clonotype came up many times. CDR3 residues: CASRVSNQPQHF. The CDR3 DNA reads as TGTGCCAGCCGGGTTAGCAATCAGCCCCAGCATTTT. The genes are TRBV2 and TRBJ1-5; no clear D. With 8 bases removed from V and 0 bases from J, the gap between germline ends came to 5 bases. The germline gives CDR1 SNHLY, CDR2 FYNNEI. This CDR3 has 12 residues.

This clonotype showed up just a few times. The CDR3 is CASSIDPGVSTGELFF. CDR3 nucleotide sequence: TGTGCCAGTAGTATAGATCCGGGGGTTTCCACCGGGGAGCTGTTTTTT. The J gene is TRBJ2-2, the V gene TRBV19; D might be TRBD2 (6 bases). There are 16 residues in the CDR3. CDR1 and CDR2 from the germline V gene are LNHDA and SQIVND (reference sequence). V was shortened by 0 bases and J by 4 bases, with 12 bases between the two germline ends.

This clonotype has at least ten counts. The chain employs TRBV20-1 and TRBJ2-1; TRBD2 agrees at 10 bases. V lost 0 bases and J lost 7; bases outside the gene matches: 3. Germline V gene sequence: CDR1 DFQATT, CDR2 SNEGSKA (reference sequence). The CDR3 contains 14 residues. The CDR3 DNA reads TGCAGTGCTAGAGATGGGACTAGCGTAAATGAGCAGTTCTTC. This sequence encodes CSARDGTSVNEQFF.

This clonotype was observed at least ten times. The CDR3 sequence: CASSHARTGGYEQYF. DNA of the CDR3: TGTGCCAGCAGCCATGCCCGGACAGGGGGATACGAGCAGTACTTC. V gene TRBV3-1 combines with J gene TRBJ2-7, with TRBD1 matching over 10 bases. The germline V gene has CDR1 LGHDT and CDR2 YNNKEL (reference sequence). V shed 3 bases, J shed 4 bases, and the junction held 6 bases outside the gene matches. This CDR3 region has 15 residues.

The chain employs TRBV7-3 and TRBJ1-5; D might be TRBD1 (6 bases). Germline-derived CDR1 and CDR2 are SGHTA and FQGTGA. The CDR3 extends over 15 amino acids. V dropped 5 bases and J dropped 3 bases, with 14 bases sitting between them. CDR3 in amino acids: CASSAQGSNNQPQHF. The CDR3, as DNA: TGTGCCAGCAGCGCGCAGGGGAGTAACAATCAGCCCCAGCATTTT.

This clonotype was observed many times. This chain uses TRBV27 with TRBJ2-1; D perhaps matches TRBD1 (5 bases). Trimming removed 6 bases from V and 0 bases from J, with 9 bases in between. Germline assignment: CDR1 MNHEY and CDR2 SMNVEV (reference sequence). The CDR3 totals 14 residues. CDR3 sequence: CASSHRSSYNEQFF. The CDR3 DNA sequence: TGTGCCAGCAGCCACAGGAGCTCCTACAATGAGCAGTTCTTC.